This T cell receptor (beta chain) was sequenced for a study of blood T cell repertoires in COVID-19. Looking at the study overall: Samples taken during acute and convalescent COVID-19 were collected in the United States, Italy and Spain. Sources were T cells, B-cell-depleted T cells, or PBMCs; the material itself was cDNA or gDNA.

This CDR3 has 14 amino acids. The germline gives CDR1 MNHEY, CDR2 SVGEGT. Trimming pared 0 bases from V and 4 bases from J, leaving 9 bases between. Original data processing: Amplifying reference gene primers gave estimates of nucleated cell counts. Sequencing was performed with immunoSEQ multiplex PCR; in TCRdb, only in-frame clones are kept and a portion is missing. That table is the source of V, J and clone size, and D and trimming were worked out from the DNA. The repertoire includes 180,000 or so clones, more than 80% of them detected once, and roughly 8.2% sits in the top ten. The sequence derives from a woman aged 60 to 75 with acute or convalescent COVID-19. This chain joins TRBV6-2 or TRBV6-3 and TRBJ1-2; D gene unclear. Source material: peripheral blood. The CDR3 DNA sequence: TGTGCCAGCAGTTACTCCCCTTCCTCCTATGGCTACACCTTC. Protein sequence: CASSYSPSSYGYTF.